This T cell receptor beta chain derives from a study of beta chain features in type 1 diabetes. At the level of the study: Patients looked much like healthy donors when it came to age, gender and cell yields. Study outcomes and limitations: Short templates might get an advantage during PCR, and this would be equal in patients and controls. All four CD4+ subsets from Type 1 diabetes patients carried moderately but significantly shorter TCRB CDR3s. Junctions at VDJ sites from type 1 diabetes patients had fewer insertions and more deletions.

Expressed TCRB transcripts were sequenced because the isolated RNA had all been reverse transcribed beforehand. Repertoires were generated with immunoSEQ multiplex PCR, while TCRdb's copy carries only in-frame clones and drops some. Among 300,000 to 400,000 clones listed, approximately 10% were seen once. This CDR3 has 15 residues. V shed 6 bases, J shed 6 bases, and the junction held 10 bases outside the gene matches. Germline V gene data show CDR1 as LNHNV and CDR2 as YYDKDF (reference sequence). As regards this clone: What it binds is not known.

The clonotype was recovered from a man younger than 40 with type 1 diabetes. This chain connects TRBV15 to TRBJ2-5, with TRBD2 identical over 10 bases. The sequenced sample was central memory CD4+ T cells from blood. The CDR3 nucleotides are TGTGCCACCAGAGGAAGCGGGGGGGCCGTAAAGACCCAGTACTTC. It encodes CATRGSGGAVKTQYF.